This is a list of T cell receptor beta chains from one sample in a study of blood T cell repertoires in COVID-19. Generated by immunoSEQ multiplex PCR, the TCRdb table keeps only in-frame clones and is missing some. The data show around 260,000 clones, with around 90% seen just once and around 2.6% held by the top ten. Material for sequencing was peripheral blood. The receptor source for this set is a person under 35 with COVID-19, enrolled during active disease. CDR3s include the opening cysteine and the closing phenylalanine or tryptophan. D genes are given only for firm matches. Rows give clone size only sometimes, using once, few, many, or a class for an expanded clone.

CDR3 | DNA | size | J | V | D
CASSPRTGYGYTF | TGTGCCAGCAGCCCCCGGACAGGGTATGGCTACACCTTC | - | TRBJ1-2 | TRBV7-9 | TRBD1
CASGSRMGANEQFF | TGTGCCAGCGGGTCCCGGATGGGAGCGAATGAGCAGTTCTTC | - | TRBJ2-1 | TRBV11-2 | -
CASSLFSGTGVSSNQPQHF | TGTGCCAGCAGTTTATTCTCAGGAACAGGGGTGAGTAGCAATCAGCCCCAGCATTTT | - | TRBJ1-5 | TRBV28 | TRBD1
CASSLARQGSYEQYF | TGTGCCAGCAGCTTAGCGCGACAGGGTAGCTACGAGCAGTACTTC | - | TRBJ2-7 | TRBV7-6 | TRBD1
CASSDQGAKGYTF | TGTGCCAGCAGCGACCAGGGGGCGAAGGGCTACACCTTC | once | TRBJ1-2 | TRBV2 | TRBD1
CASSISLAGANTGELFF | TGTGCCAGTAGTATTTCCCTAGCGGGGGCGAACACCGGGGAGCTGTTTTTT | few | TRBJ2-2 | TRBV19 | TRBD2
CASSLGLAGVPETQYF | TGTGCCAGCAGCTTGGGACTAGCGGGAGTTCCAGAGACCCAGTACTTC | - | TRBJ2-5 | TRBV5-5 | TRBD2
CASSLTPGWYEQYF | TGTGCCAGCAGCTTGACCCCAGGGTGGTACGAGCAGTACTTC | - | TRBJ2-7 | TRBV5-6 | -
CATSVNTGELFF | TGCGCCACCTCAGTAAACACCGGGGAGCTGTTTTTT | - | TRBJ2-2 | TRBV5-1 | -
CASSLTEGTPYEQYF | TGTGCCAGCTCACTTACAGAAGGGACACCCTACGAGCAGTACTTC | - | TRBJ2-7 | TRBV18 | -
CASSDSQGRIYTF | TGTGCCAGCAGTGACTCACAGGGGAGAATTTACACCTTC | - | TRBJ1-2 | TRBV6-5 | TRBD1
CASRPIAGGPNEQFF | TGTGCCAGCAGGCCTATAGCGGGAGGGCCCAATGAGCAGTTCTTC | few | TRBJ2-1 | TRBV6-5 | TRBD2
CASSLGTSGRVQETQYF | TGTGCCAGCAGCTTGGGGACTAGCGGGAGGGTACAAGAGACCCAGTACTTC | few | TRBJ2-5 | TRBV7-2 | TRBD2
CATSRGQPGEAFF | TGTGCCACCTCTCGGGGACAACCAGGGGAAGCTTTCTTT | - | TRBJ1-1 | TRBV24-1 | -
CAIRTGGWYGTDTQYF | TGTGCCATTCGGACAGGGGGTTGGTACGGCACAGATACGCAGTATTTT | - | TRBJ2-3 | TRBV28 | TRBD1
CASSQDSDRPYEQYF | TGCGCCAGCAGCCAAGATTCTGACAGACCCTACGAGCAGTACTTC | - | TRBJ2-7 | TRBV4-3 | -
CASSLVHSPRETQYF | TGTGCCAGCAGCTTAGTGCACTCCCCTAGGGAGACCCAGTACTTC | - | TRBJ2-5 | TRBV11-2 | -
CAISERASEVGETQYF | TGTGCCATCAGTGAGAGGGCTAGCGAGGTAGGGGAGACCCAGTACTTC | - | TRBJ2-5 | TRBV10-3 | -
CASSEFISAQETQYF | TGTGCCAGCAGTGAATTTATTAGCGCCCAAGAGACCCAGTACTTC | - | TRBJ2-5 | TRBV2 | -
CASSFDLAGGNTQYF | TGTGCCAGCAGTTTCGATCTAGCGGGAGGGAACACGCAGTATTTT | - | TRBJ2-3 | TRBV28 | TRBD2
CASSATGYNSPLHF | TGTGCCAGCAGCGCCACAGGGTATAATTCACCCCTCCACTTT | few | TRBJ1-6 | TRBV7-9 | -
CASSSRGSGYTF | TGTGCCAGCAGTTCGAGAGGGAGTGGCTACACCTTC | many | TRBJ1-2 | TRBV6-2/TRBV6-3 | -
CASSSLGAGASPGQYF | TGTGCCAGCAGCTCGCTAGGAGCGGGAGCCTCCCCCGGGCAGTACTTC | - | TRBJ2-7 | TRBV5-4 | TRBD2
CASSPRGTTGGETQYF | TGTGCCAGCTCACCACGAGGGACTACCGGGGGGGAGACCCAGTACTTC | - | TRBJ2-5 | TRBV18 | TRBD2
CASSPPVGGGYYNEQFF | TGTGCCAGCTCACCACCTGTGGGCGGAGGCTACTACAATGAGCAGTTCTTC | once | TRBJ2-1 | TRBV18 | -
CASSREATNEKLFF | TGCGCCAGCAGCCGGGAGGCAACTAATGAAAAACTGTTTTTT | - | TRBJ1-4 | TRBV5-1 | -
CASSQAPTSSYEQYF | TGCGCCAGCAGCCAAGCCCCCACAAGCTCCTACGAGCAGTACTTC | - | TRBJ2-7 | TRBV4-1 | -
CASSYIVSPTGELFF | TGTGCCAGCAGTTATATAGTTAGCCCCACCGGGGAGCTGTTTTTT | - | TRBJ2-2 | TRBV6-5 | -
CASSVEGQDYNEQFF | TGTGCCAGCAGTGTGGAGGGACAGGATTACAATGAGCAGTTCTTC | - | TRBJ2-1 | TRBV27 | TRBD1
CASSISETGGVTEAFF | TGTGCCAGTAGTATTTCTGAGACAGGGGGGGTCACTGAAGCTTTCTTT | - | TRBJ1-1 | TRBV19 | TRBD1
CASSPDRANTEAFF | TGTGCCAGCAGTCCCGACAGAGCGAACACTGAAGCTTTCTTT | - | TRBJ1-1 | TRBV2 | -
CSVEQKVAASTEAFF | TGCAGCGTTGAACAAAAGGTAGCCGCTAGCACTGAAGCTTTCTTT | - | TRBJ1-1 | TRBV29-1 | -
CASSEFPLKTLDTEAFF | TGTGCCAGCAGTGAATTCCCCCTAAAGACTCTCGACACTGAAGCTTTCTTT | - | TRBJ1-1 | TRBV25-1 | -
CASSQGGTSGAYNEQFF | TGCGCCAGCAGCCAAGGAGGGACTAGCGGCGCTTACAATGAGCAGTTCTTC | - | TRBJ2-1 | TRBV4-1 | TRBD2
CASLGGSSRRGEQYF | TGTGCCAGCTTGGGCGGGAGCTCTCGTCGGGGGGAGCAGTACTTC | - | TRBJ2-7 | TRBV11-2 | TRBD2
CASSLGLGGEKLFF | TGTGCCAGCAGTTTAGGTTTGGGAGGGGAAAAACTGTTTTTT | - | TRBJ1-4 | TRBV27 | -
CASSPGSGNTIYF | TGTGCCAGCAGTCCGGGCTCTGGAAACACCATATATTTT | - | TRBJ1-3 | TRBV27 | -
CASSPQGQAKSEAFF | TGTGCCAGCAGCCCCCAGGGACAGGCGAAATCTGAAGCTTTCTTT | - | TRBJ1-1 | TRBV13 | TRBD1
CASSFQRDFYEQYF | TGTGCCAGCAGTTTTCAGCGGGACTTCTACGAGCAGTACTTC | - | TRBJ2-7 | TRBV4-2 | TRBD2
CAWTQAWAGPDSPLHF | TGTGCCTGGACCCAAGCCTGGGCAGGGCCGGACTCACCCCTCCACTTT | - | TRBJ1-6 | TRBV30 | -
CASSLDRGTEQYF | TGTGCCAGCAGCTTGGACAGGGGGACCGAGCAGTACTTC | - | TRBJ2-7 | TRBV5-4 | TRBD1
CASSYWQEETMGYTF | TGTGCCAGCAGTTACTGGCAGGAGGAAACGATGGGCTACACCTTC | - | TRBJ1-2 | TRBV6-5 | -
CASSYLGTPLGEQYF | TGTGCCAGCAGTTACCTCGGGACTCCGTTGGGCGAGCAGTACTTC | - | TRBJ2-7 | TRBV6-6 | -
CASSEGRGNYGYTF | TGTGCCAGCAGTGAGGGCAGGGGGAACTATGGCTACACCTTC | - | TRBJ1-2 | TRBV2 | TRBD1